The 18 T cell receptor beta chains below come from one sample, sequenced in a study of blood T cell repertoires in COVID-19 (TCRdb year 2020). Library prep was done by the immunoSEQ multiplex PCR assay. Here the immuneACCESS table is served through TCRdb, limited to in-frame sequences with V and J called. Missing clones are a known gap in these copies; in checked studies unresolved V genes cover under half, and the rest lacks a known reason. This sample comprises some 250,000 clones, over 85% of them detected only once. 3.5% to 4% of the sample lies in the top ten. The sequencing input was PBMCs or T cells enriched from blood (not recorded which). These receptors originate from a woman aged 25-40 years with acute COVID-19.

The chain is built from TRBV18 and TRBJ1-3; 8 positions match TRBD1. The CDR3 consists of 16 residues. Trimming removed 0 bases from V and 0 bases from J; junction bases left unmatched: 1. Germline CDR1 is KGHSH and CDR2 is LQKENI. The CDR3 spells CASSPPTGVSGNTIYF. In nucleotides, the CDR3 is TGTGCCAGCTCACCACCGACAGGGGTCTCTGGAAACACCATATATTTT.

The chain employs TRBV7-9 and TRBJ2-1; D gene unclear. Germline loops: CDR1 SEHNR, CDR2 FQNEAQ (reference sequence). This CDR3 has 12 residues. Trimming shortened V by 3 bases and J by 7 bases, and 7 bases separated the two germline ends. CDR3 region: CASSFSGNEQFF. CDR3 nucleotide sequence: TGTGCCAGCAGCTTTTCCGGGAATGAGCAGTTCTTC.

The chain uses TRBV7-9 and TRBJ1-2, with TRBD1 matching 7 bases. Germline CDR1 and CDR2: SEHNR and FQNEAQ (reference sequence). This CDR3 is 13 amino acids long. V gave up 1 base and J gave up 5 bases; unmatched junction bases: 1. CDR3 residues: CASSLETGYGYTF. CDR3 nucleotides: TGTGCCAGCAGCTTAGAGACAGGGTATGGCTACACCTTC.

The CDR3 region has the DNA TGTGCCAGCAGAACTGACAGATACGAGCAGTACTTC. Translation gives CASRTDRYEQYF. V usage is TRBV6-5 and J usage is TRBJ2-7, with D maybe TRBD1 (5 bases). Germline V lookup: CDR1 MNHEY, CDR2 SVGAGI. There are 12 residues in the CDR3. V lost 6 bases and J lost 4, with 10 bases in between.

J is TRBJ2-7 and V is TRBV28; D perhaps matches TRBD2 (5 bases). CDR3 length equals 13 residues. V lost 2 bases, J lost 5 bases, and 10 bases lay in between. Per the germline V gene, CDR1 is MDHEN and CDR2 is SYDVKM. The CDR3 spells CASSLGPGNEQYF. The CDR3, as DNA: TGTGCCAGCAGTTTAGGCCCCGGGAACGAGCAGTACTTC.

V and J are TRBV28 and TRBJ1-5; D may be TRBD1 (6 bases). This CDR3 is 15 amino acids long. Deletions cut 1 base from V and 7 bases from J, with 14 bases between. Germline V CDR1 and CDR2: MDHEN, SYDVKM. The CDR3 region is CASSLFRGGEQPQHF. CDR3 DNA: TGTGCCAGCAGTTTATTCCGAGGGGGGGAACAGCCCCAGCATTTT.

The J gene is TRBJ2-2, the V gene TRBV19; 8 bases align to TRBD1. In germline, CDR1 is LNHDA, CDR2 SQIVND (reference sequence). With 5 bases clipped from V and 3 bases from J, the junction kept 11 bases outside the gene matches. The CDR3 contains 17 residues. This CDR3 reads CASSLRTGRIDTGELFF. CDR3 nucleotide sequence: TGTGCCAGTAGTCTCCGGACAGGGAGGATCGACACCGGGGAGCTGTTTTTT.

The chain employs TRBV2 and TRBJ2-1, with 11 bases identical to TRBD2. Germline-derived CDR1 and CDR2 are SNHLY and FYNNEI. V shed 6 bases and J 4 bases; nucleotides not matched to a gene: 5. This CDR3 comprises 15 residues. The CDR3 sequence: CASSAGTSGYNEQFF. As DNA, the CDR3 is TGTGCCAGCAGCGCTGGGACTAGCGGTTACAATGAGCAGTTCTTC.

The chain employs TRBV6-6 and TRBJ1-5, with D possibly matching TRBD1 (6 bases). The germline CDR1 and CDR2 sequences are MNHNY and SVGAGI (reference sequence). The length of the CDR3 is 14 residues. Trimming took 6 bases from V and 4 from J, leaving 13 bases between them. The CDR3 loop reads CASSPDRMNQPQHF. CDR3 in DNA: TGTGCCAGCAGCCCCGACAGGATGAATCAGCCCCAGCATTTT.

The gene calls are TRBV19 and TRBJ2-6; 7 bases map to TRBD1. From germline, CDR1 is LNHDA and CDR2 SQIVND (reference sequence). The CDR3 has 14 amino acids. The ends lost 5 bases at V and 2 bases at J; junction bases unmatched: 0. Here the CDR3 DNA reads TGTGCCAGTAGTGGACAGGCTGGGGCCAACGTCCTGACTTTC. Its translation is CASSGQAGANVLTF.

The chain couples TRBV30 to TRBJ1-2; the D is unclear. Germline CDR1 is GTSNPN and CDR2 is SVGIG (reference sequence). The CDR3 totals 15 residues. Trimming pared 0 bases from V and 1 base from J, leaving 12 bases between. The DNA of the CDR3 is TGTGCCTGGAGTGTAAGAGAGGTCCATAACTATGGCTACACCTTC. Amino acid sequence: CAWSVREVHNYGYTF.

The chain combines TRBV14 with TRBJ1-6; D remains ambiguous. The CDR3 consists of 14 residues. Looked up from germline, CDR1 is SGHDN and CDR2 is FVKESK. V lost 0 bases and J 11 bases, leaving 11 bases between the germline ends. CDR3 region: CASSQEFPRTPLHF. The CDR3 nucleotides are TGTGCCAGCAGCCAAGAGTTCCCCAGAACACCCCTCCACTTT.

The V and J genes are TRBV14 and TRBJ2-7; a weak D match, TRBD1 (5 bases). The CDR3 loop spans 13 amino acids. CDR1 is SGHDN and CDR2 is FVKESK in the germline V gene. V was shortened by 0 bases and J by 7 bases, with 10 bases between the two germline ends. CDR3 amino acids: CASSQDESGEQYF. The CDR3 DNA follows: TGTGCCAGCAGCCAAGATGAATCAGGGGAGCAGTACTTC.

The chain combines TRBV7-2 with TRBJ1-1, with 9 bases aligning to TRBD1. This CDR3 has 17 residues. The germline V gene has CDR1 SGHTA and CDR2 FQGNSA. Trimming took 2 bases from V and 2 from J; bases not matched to a gene: 9. The CDR3 loop is CASSLPRGQGVNTEAFF. The CDR3, as DNA: TGTGCCAGCAGCTTACCACGGGGACAGGGTGTAAACACTGAAGCTTTCTTT.

The J gene is TRBJ1-2, the V gene TRBV4-3, with 8 bases identical to TRBD1. The CDR3 is 15 residues long. V lost 1 base, J lost 4 bases, and 5 bases stayed unmatched. The germline V gene encodes CDR1 LGHNA and CDR2 YSLEER. The CDR3, as DNA: TGCGCCAGCAGCCAAGTGGCGGACAGGGTCTATGGCTACACCTTC. This translates into CASSQVADRVYGYTF.

The V and J genes are TRBV5-1 and TRBJ1-4, with D uncertain. The CDR3 has 14 amino acids. The V and J ends lost 1 base and 0 bases respectively, with 4 bases between them. Germline V gene data show CDR1 as SGHRS and CDR2 as YFSETQ. The CDR3: CASSLTATNEKLFF. The CDR3, as DNA: TGCGCCAGCAGCTTGACAGCAACTAATGAAAAACTGTTTTTT.

V gene TRBV10-2 combines with J gene TRBJ2-2; D may be TRBD1 (5 bases). The germline V gene has CDR1 WSHSY and CDR2 SAAADI. The ends were cut back, 2 bases at V and 9 bases at J, with 7 bases in the middle. This CDR3 comprises 12 residues. The CDR3 region has the DNA TGCGCCAGCAGTGAGGGACACTGGGAGCTGTTTTTT. Translating it yields CASSEGHWELFF.

This clone was observed once. The genes are TRBV5-5 and TRBJ2-7, with 9 bases lining up with TRBD1. Unmatched junction bases numbered 13, after V lost 0 bases and J lost 3 bases. The germline gives CDR1 SGHKS, CDR2 YYEKEE (reference sequence). This CDR3 contains 18 residues. CDR3 protein: CASSLVDRGASLVYEQYF. The CDR3 DNA reads TGTGCCAGCAGCTTGGTGGACAGGGGAGCAAGTTTAGTCTACGAGCAGTACTTC.